The present T cell receptor (beta chain) was sequenced within a study of OX40 agonist ivuxolimab in advanced cancers. Deletions cut 2 bases from V and 7 bases from J, with 9 bases between. CDR1 is GTSNPN and CDR2 is SVGIG in the germline V gene (reference sequence). The CDR3 extends over 12 amino acids. TCRdb's copy holds only in-frame clones and misses some; the assay was immunoSEQ multiplex PCR. This table holds under 80,000 clones, roughly 85% found once. This sample comprised CD4+ or CD8+ T cells sorted from blood, obtained in a trial of the OX40 agonist ivuxolimab. This clonotype originated in an adult with an advanced solid tumor such as melanoma, head and neck, liver or kidney cancer. This sequence joins TRBV30 and TRBJ1-5; no clear D. CDR3 DNA: TGTGCCTGGAGTACCGGGAGCCAGCCCCAGCATTTT. Protein sequence: CAWSTGSQPQHF.